One and the same sample provided the 29 T cell receptor beta chains below, sequenced in a study of cytomegalovirus exposure and HLA in healthy donors. Use of 60 Vbeta and 13 Jbeta primers characterized the PCR. Method: immunoSEQ multiplex PCR; TCRdb's copy keeps in-frame clones and lacks some. Here the sample spans some 200,000 clones, around 83% being singletons. Sequencing was done on a sample of PBMCs. The receptors come from a girl aged 5-17 years in good health and CMV-seronegative.

The V call is TRBV6-6, the J call TRBJ1-1, with 9 bases matching TRBD1. Trimming at V came to 2 bases and at J to 5 bases, leaving 9 bases not matched to a gene. This CDR3 has 16 residues. CDR1 and CDR2 from the germline V gene are MNHNY and SVGAGI (reference sequence). CDR3 sequence (DNA): TGTGCCAGCAGTTACCGGGGAGGGACAGGGAATACTGAAGCTTTCTTT. Protein sequence: CASSYRGGTGNTEAFF.

This clone was counted only a few times. The chain recombines TRBV9 with TRBJ1-1, with D possibly TRBD1 on 5 matching bases. The CDR3 covers 15 residues. The V and J ends lost 0 bases and 5 bases respectively, with 14 bases between them. Germline V gene data show CDR1 as SGDLS and CDR2 as YYNGEE. Written as DNA, the CDR3 is TGTGCCAGCAGCGTAGATGGGAGTGGGGGGACTGAAGCTTTCTTT. Protein product: CASSVDGSGGTEAFF.

This clone was seen a single time. This chain links TRBV30 with TRBJ1-2, with unresolved D. Trimming left V 2 bases short and J 1 base short, with 2 bases between. CDR1 and CDR2 (germline): GTSNPN, SVGIG (reference sequence). The CDR3 has 11 residues. CDR3 nucleotide sequence: TGTGCCTGGAGTCGTAACTATGGCTACACCTTC. Translated, it gives CAWSRNYGYTF. Together with reference TRBV30 and TRBJ1-2, the CDR3 gives the full variable domain: SQTIHQWPATLVQPVGSPLSLECTVEGTSNPNLYWYRQAAGRGLQLLFYSVGIGQISSEVPQNLSASRPQDRQFILSSKKLLLSDSGFYLCAWSRNYGYTFGSGTRLTVV.

This clone was counted between two and nine times. The V and J genes are TRBV7-9 and TRBJ1-1; D is unresolved. Trimming took off 3 bases at V and 3 bases at J, with 8 bases between the two ends. This CDR3 is 13 amino acids long. Germline V gene lookup returns CDR1 SEHNR and CDR2 FQNEAQ (reference sequence). The CDR3 region has the DNA TGTGCCAGCAGCTTGCAAGCGCACACTGAAGCTTTCTTT. Its protein is CASSLQAHTEAFF.

This chain joins TRBV19 and TRBJ2-1; 12 positions match TRBD2. The CDR3 totals 19 residues. J gave up 0 bases and V 10 bases, and 16 bases lay outside the gene matches. Germline V CDR1 and CDR2: LNHDA, SQIVND (reference sequence). The CDR3 DNA reads as TGTGCCACTAGGGGAGGACTAGCGGGAAAAAGGTCCTCCTACAATGAGCAGTTCTTC. It codes for CATRGGLAGKRSSYNEQFF.

The V gene is TRBV7-9, the J gene TRBJ2-1; unclear D gene. The CDR3 is made up of 12 amino acids. V lost 5 bases, J lost 5 bases, and 7 bases lay in between. CDR1 is SEHNR and CDR2 is FQNEAQ in the germline V gene (reference sequence). The CDR3 DNA reads as TGTGCCAGCAGCGCAGAGGACAATGAGCAGTTCTTC. This codes for CASSAEDNEQFF.

This clone was seen once. This rearrangement joins TRBV7-9 to TRBJ1-2, with a possible D match to TRBD1 (5 bases). V was pared by 6 bases and J by 4 bases, with 21 bases between. Looked up from germline, CDR1 is SEHNR and CDR2 is FQNEAQ (reference sequence). This CDR3 has 16 amino acids. Here the CDR3 reads CASSRVWDQGGYGYTF. The DNA of the CDR3 is TGTGCCAGCAGTCGTGTATGGGACCAGGGAGGCTATGGCTACACCTTC.

The chain has TRBV27 and TRBJ2-1, with D tentatively TRBD1 (5 bases). V lost 6 bases and J lost 6, with 24 bases in between. The germline V gene has CDR1 MNHEY and CDR2 SMNVEV (reference sequence). This CDR3 comprises 17 residues. The CDR3: CASSFLDSQGYPNEQFF. The CDR3 nucleotides are TGTGCCAGCAGCTTTTTGGATTCTCAGGGCTACCCCAATGAGCAGTTCTTC.

This clone was seen more than once but under ten times. The rearrangement uses TRBV28 and TRBJ2-4; TRBD2 matches at 13 bases. V lost 5 bases and J lost 8; bases outside the gene matches: 9. Per germline, CDR1 MDHEN and CDR2 SYDVKM. CDR3 size: 16 residues. The CDR3 loop reads CASSIGTSGTGHIQYF. In DNA, the CDR3 is TGTGCCAGCAGTATAGGGACTAGCGGGACTGGACACATTCAGTACTTC.

The CDR3 DNA reads TGTGCCAGCAGCTTAGTTTCCGGGACAGGGTTGGGAAACACTGAAGCTTTCTTT. Its translation: CASSLVSGTGLGNTEAFF. The rearrangement joins TRBV11-2 to TRBJ1-1; 9 bases map to TRBD1. Germline V gene sequence: CDR1 SGHAT, CDR2 FQNNGV. CDR3 length: 18 amino acids. Trimming took 1 base from V and 2 from J; bases not matched to a gene: 11. Full variable domain (rest looked up from reference TRBV11-2 and TRBJ1-1): EAGVAQSPRYKIIEKRQSVAFWCNPISGHATLYWYQQILGQGPKLLIQFQNNGVVDDSQLPKDRFSAERLKGVDSTLKIQPAKLEDSAVYLCASSLVSGTGLGNTEAFFGQGTRLTVV.

Here the CDR3 reads CASSLGLGDEQFF. The CDR3 nucleotides are TGTGCCAGCAGCTTGGGGTTGGGAGATGAGCAGTTCTTC. The rearrangement links TRBV5-8 to TRBJ2-1, with D possibly matching TRBD2 (5 bases). The germline V gene encodes CDR1 SGHTS and CDR2 YDEGEE. V dropped 0 bases and J dropped 8 bases, with 9 bases sitting between them. The CDR3 covers 13 residues.

The chain uses TRBV29-1 and TRBJ2-3; TRBD2 aligns across 7 bases. V trimming: 2 bases; J trimming: 0 bases; junction bases outside the gene matches: 2. The CDR3 contains 14 residues. Germline-derived CDR1 and CDR2 are SQVTM and ANQGSEA. The CDR3 DNA reads as TGCAGCGTTGAAATGGGGGGGAGCACAGATACGCAGTATTTT. It is translated as CSVEMGGSTDTQYF.

The chain is built from TRBV30 and TRBJ1-2; D uncertain. This CDR3 is built from 13 residues. V lost 0 bases and J lost 3, with 8 bases in between. Germline CDR1 GTSNPN, CDR2 SVGIG (reference sequence). The CDR3 nucleotides read TGTGCCTGGAGTGTCCGATCGGACTATGGCTACACCTTC. This sequence encodes CAWSVRSDYGYTF. The complete variable domain, with remaining parts taken from reference TRBV30 and TRBJ1-2, reads SQTIHQWPATLVQPVGSPLSLECTVEGTSNPNLYWYRQAAGRGLQLLFYSVGIGQISSEVPQNLSASRPQDRQFILSSKKLLLSDSGFYLCAWSVRSDYGYTFGSGTRLTVV.

The chain carries TRBV28 and TRBJ2-2; maybe TRBD2 (6 bases). V was clipped by 4 bases and J by 1 base, with 19 bases between them. The CDR3 spans 18 residues. Per the germline V gene, CDR1 is MDHEN and CDR2 is SYDVKM. The CDR3 sequence is CASSSPFAGTVNTGELFF. For the CDR3, the DNA is TGTGCCAGCAGTTCCCCTTTTGCAGGGACTGTGAACACCGGGGAGCTGTTTTTT.

This sequence joins TRBV5-6 and TRBJ1-3, with D maybe TRBD1 (6 bases). V gave up 1 base and J gave up 2 bases, with 19 bases separating them. Germline CDR1 SGHDT, CDR2 YYEEEE. The CDR3 loop spans 18 amino acids. CDR3 nucleotides: TGTGCCAGCAGCTTGTGGTCAGGGGCCCACAATACTGGAAACACCATATATTTT. This codes for CASSLWSGAHNTGNTIYF.

This CDR3 reads CAWSAMSSNQPQHF. The CDR3, as DNA: TGTGCCTGGAGTGCAATGAGCAGCAATCAGCCCCAGCATTTT. V is TRBV30 and J is TRBJ1-5; D is unclear. The CDR3 contains 14 residues. V lost 1 base and J lost 1, with 8 bases in between. From germline, CDR1 is GTSNPN and CDR2 SVGIG (reference sequence). The full variable domain, in which reference TRBV30 and TRBJ1-5 provide the parts outside the CDR3, is SQTIHQWPATLVQPVGSPLSLECTVEGTSNPNLYWYRQAAGRGLQLLFYSVGIGQISSEVPQNLSASRPQDRQFILSSKKLLLSDSGFYLCAWSAMSSNQPQHFGDGTRLSIL.

This clone was counted between two and nine times. This chain connects TRBV7-9 to TRBJ1-1, with D unresolved. CDR3 length: 14 residues. V lost 5 bases to trimming and J lost 7 bases, with 17 bases between them. In germline, CDR1 is SEHNR, CDR2 FQNEAQ (reference sequence). CDR3 DNA sequence: TGTGCCAGCAGCCCTAATCGCGGTTCCCATGAAGCTTTCTTT. As protein: CASSPNRGSHEAFF.

The V and J genes are TRBV30 and TRBJ1-1; D remains unclear. The CDR3 has 12 residues. CDR1 is GTSNPN and CDR2 is SVGIG in the germline V gene (reference sequence). V dropped 3 bases and J dropped 1 base, with 6 bases sitting between them. The CDR3 nucleotides are TGTGCCTGGAGCACAGCGAACACTGAAGCTTTCTTT. Translating gives CAWSTANTEAFF. Full variable domain (rest looked up from reference TRBV30 and TRBJ1-1): SQTIHQWPATLVQPVGSPLSLECTVEGTSNPNLYWYRQAAGRGLQLLFYSVGIGQISSEVPQNLSASRPQDRQFILSSKKLLLSDSGFYLCAWSTANTEAFFGQGTRLTVV.

The V call is TRBV2, the J call TRBJ2-2, with 8 bases lining up with TRBD1. Germline loops: CDR1 SNHLY, CDR2 FYNNEI. This CDR3 comprises 16 residues. Trimming took 4 bases from V and 0 from J; bases not matched to a gene: 4. The CDR3 DNA reads TGTGCCAGCAGTGGTACAGGGGGATCGAACACCGGGGAGCTGTTTTTT. This encodes CASSGTGGSNTGELFF. Filled out from reference TRBV2 and TRBJ2-2, the complete variable domain reads EPEVTQTPSHQVTQMGQEVILRCVPISNHLYFYWYRQILGQKVEFLVSFYNNEISEKSEIFDDQFSVERPDGSNFTLKIRSTKLEDSAMYFCASSGTGGSNTGELFFGEGSRLTVL.

The chain joins TRBV7-3 to TRBJ2-1, with a possible D match to TRBD2 (7 bases). V was cut by 6 bases and J by 8 bases, with 23 bases left in between. Germline lookup yields CDR1 SGHTA and CDR2 FQGTGA. The CDR3 consists of 16 residues. This chain's CDR3 is CASSLGGRGDIYEQFF. The DNA of the CDR3 is TGTGCCAGCAGTTTAGGGGGACGGGGGGATATATATGAGCAGTTCTTC.

The rearrangement uses TRBV27 and TRBJ2-7; tentative D call: TRBD2 (6 bases). CDR1 is MNHEY and CDR2 is SMNVEV in the germline V gene (reference sequence). CDR3 length equals 15 residues. Trimming cost V 4 bases and J 7 bases, with 20 bases left between them. For the CDR3, the DNA is TGTGCCAGCAGTTCCAGGCCTGAGGGTGCGGGGGAGCAGTACTTC. Amino acid sequence: CASSSRPEGAGEQYF.

The genes are TRBV6-1 and TRBJ1-4, with D unresolved. CDR1 MNHNS and CDR2 SASEGT come from the germline V gene. Trimming pared 6 bases from V and 4 bases from J, leaving 3 bases between. The CDR3 loop spans 11 amino acids. CDR3: CASSLNEKLFF. The CDR3 DNA sequence: TGTGCCAGCAGCCTTAATGAAAAACTGTTTTTT.

The chain couples TRBV6-6 to TRBJ2-1, with a weak D call TRBD2 (7 bases). Germline lookup yields CDR1 MNHNY and CDR2 SVGAGI (reference sequence). The V end lost 6 bases, the J end lost 5 bases, and 14 bases lay between the germline ends. This CDR3 region has 14 residues. The CDR3 reads CASSMGGLHNEQFF. The CDR3 DNA sequence: TGTGCCAGCAGCATGGGGGGGCTACACAATGAGCAGTTCTTC.

The rearrangement joins TRBV27 to TRBJ1-1; D might be TRBD1 (5 bases). In germline, CDR1 is MNHEY, CDR2 SMNVEV (reference sequence). Trimming pared 3 bases from V and 4 bases from J, leaving 18 bases between. The CDR3 contains 16 residues. DNA of the CDR3: TGTGCCAGCAGTTTTTATTTGGGGGAGGTGGGCACTGAAGCTTTCTTT. It encodes CASSFYLGEVGTEAFF.

Worth noting for this clone: Other nucleotide sequences in the sample specify the same CDR3. The chain links TRBV7-3 to TRBJ2-3; TRBD2 matches at 9 bases. Per germline, CDR1 SGHTA and CDR2 FQGTGA. This CDR3 has 16 residues. The J segment lost 0 bases and the V segment lost 2 bases, leaving 3 bases of the junction unmatched. The DNA for the CDR3 is TGTGCCAGCAGCTTACGGCGGGGGGGTAGCACAGATACGCAGTATTTT. Amino acid sequence: CASSLRRGGSTDTQYF.

This clone was seen a few times. The rearrangement uses TRBV5-6 and TRBJ2-7; 7 nucleotides align to TRBD2. Germline CDR1 and CDR2: SGHDT and YYEEEE. V shed 4 bases, J shed 3 bases, and the junction held 1 base outside the gene matches. The CDR3 length is 12 residues. CDR3 sequence: CASSGGDYEQYF. The CDR3 DNA sequence: TGTGCCAGCAGCGGGGGGGACTACGAGCAGTACTTC. Based on the CDR3 plus reference TRBV5-6 and TRBJ2-7, the full variable domain is DAGVTQSPTHLIKTRGQQVTLRCSPKSGHDTVSWYQQALGQGPQFIFQYYEEEERQRGNFPDRFSGHQFPNYSSELNVNALLLGDSALYLCASSGGDYEQYFGPGTRLTVT.

V is TRBV28 and J is TRBJ1-1, with D maybe TRBD1 (6 bases). Deletions cut 2 bases from V and 1 base from J, with 11 bases between. From germline, CDR1 is MDHEN and CDR2 SYDVKM. The CDR3 contains 15 residues. CDR3 DNA sequence: TGTGCCAGCAGTTTAGGTGGCAGGGGGAACACTGAAGCTTTCTTT. Its translation: CASSLGGRGNTEAFF.

This chain joins TRBV6-6 and TRBJ2-7; D unclear. With 2 bases removed from V and 3 bases from J, the gap between germline ends came to 8 bases. Germline CDR1 and CDR2: MNHNY and SVGAGI (reference sequence). This CDR3 region has 13 residues. The DNA of the CDR3 is TGTGCCAGCAGTTACCACTCCCGCTACGAGCAGTACTTC. It codes for CASSYHSRYEQYF.

The rearrangement uses TRBV7-3 and TRBJ2-1; D is unresolved. The CDR3 extends over 15 amino acids. Per germline, CDR1 SGHTA and CDR2 FQGTGA. The germline V and J ends were trimmed by 2 bases and 1 base, with 9 bases remaining between them. The CDR3 DNA sequence: TGTGCCAGCAGCTTAGGTCTGGAGTCCTACAATGAGCAGTTCTTC. It translates to CASSLGLESYNEQFF.